This TCR beta chain appears in the sequencing data of a study of blood T cell repertoires in COVID-19. Study as a whole: Spain, Italy and the United States supplied samples that represented acute and convalescent COVID-19. T cells, B-cell-depleted T cells, or PBMCs supplied cDNA or gDNA.

Original processing notes: Reference gene primer amplification gave nucleated cell count estimates. Using immunoSEQ multiplex PCR, the repertoire was profiled, and TCRdb retains in-frame clones only, with some absent. The DNA was the basis for D and trimming; V, J and clone size are from that table. The profile shows some 120,000 clones, roughly 69% of them singletons. Sequenced: peripheral blood. This clonotype originated in a woman aged 65 to 85 with acute or convalescent COVID-19.

The CDR3 region is CASSLGGGAGEQFF. The CDR3 bases are TGCGCCAGCAGCTTAGGCGGGGGGGCCGGTGAGCAGTTCTTC. This chain joins TRBV5-1 and TRBJ2-1; 9 positions match TRBD2. CDR1 and CDR2 from the germline V gene are SGHRS and YFSETQ. CDR3 size: 14 residues. V lost 2 bases to trimming and J lost 9 bases; unmatched junction nucleotides: 6.